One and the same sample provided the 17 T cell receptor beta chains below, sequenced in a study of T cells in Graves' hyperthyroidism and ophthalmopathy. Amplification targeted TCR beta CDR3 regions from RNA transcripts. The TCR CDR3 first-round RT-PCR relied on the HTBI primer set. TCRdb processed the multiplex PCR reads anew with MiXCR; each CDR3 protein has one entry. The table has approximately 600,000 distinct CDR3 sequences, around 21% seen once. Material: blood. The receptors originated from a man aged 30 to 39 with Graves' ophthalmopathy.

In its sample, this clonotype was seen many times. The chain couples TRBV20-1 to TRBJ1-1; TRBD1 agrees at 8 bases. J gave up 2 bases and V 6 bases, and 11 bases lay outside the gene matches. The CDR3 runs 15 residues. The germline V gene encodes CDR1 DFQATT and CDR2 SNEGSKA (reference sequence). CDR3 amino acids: CSAKLPGQVNTEAFF. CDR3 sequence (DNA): TGCAGTGCCAAGCTACCGGGACAGGTAAACACTGAAGCTTTCTTT.

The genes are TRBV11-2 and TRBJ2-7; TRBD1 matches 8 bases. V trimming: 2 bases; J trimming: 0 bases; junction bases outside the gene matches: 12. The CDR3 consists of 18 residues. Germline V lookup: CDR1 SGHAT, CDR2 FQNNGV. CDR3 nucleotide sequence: TGTGCCAGCAGCTTAATGGGACAGGACAAATGGGACTCCTACGAGCAGTACTTC. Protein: CASSLMGQDKWDSYEQYF.

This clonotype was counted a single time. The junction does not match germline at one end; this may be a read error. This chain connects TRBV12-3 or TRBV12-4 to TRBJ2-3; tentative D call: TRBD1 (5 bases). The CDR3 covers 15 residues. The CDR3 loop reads CATVIGDDKTDTRYF. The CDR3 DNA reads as TGTGCCACAGTTATAGGGGATGACAAGACAGATACGCGGTATTTT.

DNA of the CDR3: TGCGCCAGCAGTTTAGACAGGGTATCGGAGACCCAGTACTTC. Its translation: CASSLDRVSETQYF. This chain uses TRBV5-1 with TRBJ2-5; 7 bases are a match to TRBD1. CDR1 is SGHRS, CDR2 YFSETQ, per germline. Unmatched junction bases numbered 9, after V lost 5 bases and J lost 5 bases. There are 14 residues in the CDR3.

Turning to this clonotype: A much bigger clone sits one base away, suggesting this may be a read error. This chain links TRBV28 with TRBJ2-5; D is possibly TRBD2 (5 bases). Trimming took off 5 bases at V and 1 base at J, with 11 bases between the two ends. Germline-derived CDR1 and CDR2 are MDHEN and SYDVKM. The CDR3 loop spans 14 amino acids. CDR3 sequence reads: CASSPVEAQETQYF. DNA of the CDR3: TGTGCCAGCAGTCCCGTGGAGGCCCAAGAGACCCAGTACTTC. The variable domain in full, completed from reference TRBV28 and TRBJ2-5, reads DVKVTQSSRYLVKRTGEKVFLECVQDMDHENMFWYRQDPGLGLRLIYFSYDVKMKEKGDIPEGYSVSREKKERFSLILESASTNQTSMYLCASSPVEAQETQYFGPGTRLLVL.

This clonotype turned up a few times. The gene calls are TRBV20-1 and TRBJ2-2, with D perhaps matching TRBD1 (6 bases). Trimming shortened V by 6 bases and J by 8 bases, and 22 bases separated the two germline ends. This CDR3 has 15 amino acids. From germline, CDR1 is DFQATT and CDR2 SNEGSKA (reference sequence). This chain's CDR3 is CSADRRDRRTGELFF. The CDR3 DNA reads TGCAGTGCCGATAGACGTGACAGGCGTACTGGGGAGCTGTTTTTT.

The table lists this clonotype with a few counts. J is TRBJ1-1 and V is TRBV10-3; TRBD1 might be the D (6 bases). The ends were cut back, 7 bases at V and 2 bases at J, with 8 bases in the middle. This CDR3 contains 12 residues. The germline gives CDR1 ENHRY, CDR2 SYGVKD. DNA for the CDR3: TGTGCCATCAAACAGGGAAACACTGAAGCTTTCTTT. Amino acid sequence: CAIKQGNTEAFF.

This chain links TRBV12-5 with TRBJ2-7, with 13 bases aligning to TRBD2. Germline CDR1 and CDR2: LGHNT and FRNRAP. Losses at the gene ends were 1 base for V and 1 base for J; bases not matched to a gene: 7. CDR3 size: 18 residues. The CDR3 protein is CASGLGLAGGTKSYEQYF. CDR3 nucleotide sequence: TGTGCTAGTGGTTTGGGACTAGCGGGAGGTACAAAGTCCTACGAGCAGTACTTC.

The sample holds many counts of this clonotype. The CDR3 spells CASSGGGQPDTQYF. The DNA for the CDR3 is TGTGCCAGCAGTGGCGGCGGGCAGCCAGATACGCAGTATTTT. V gene TRBV2 combines with J gene TRBJ2-3, with D tentatively TRBD2 (5 bases). With 4 bases removed from V and 4 bases from J, the gap between germline ends came to 12 bases. The length of the CDR3 is 14 residues. The germline CDR1 and CDR2 sequences are SNHLY and FYNNEI.

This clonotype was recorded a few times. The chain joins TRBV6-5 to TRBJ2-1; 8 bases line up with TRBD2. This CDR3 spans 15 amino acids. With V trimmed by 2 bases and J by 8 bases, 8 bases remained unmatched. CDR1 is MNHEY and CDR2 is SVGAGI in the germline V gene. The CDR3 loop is CASSYQTSAGDEQFF. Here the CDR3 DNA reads TGTGCCAGCAGTTACCAGACTAGCGCGGGGGATGAGCAGTTCTTC.

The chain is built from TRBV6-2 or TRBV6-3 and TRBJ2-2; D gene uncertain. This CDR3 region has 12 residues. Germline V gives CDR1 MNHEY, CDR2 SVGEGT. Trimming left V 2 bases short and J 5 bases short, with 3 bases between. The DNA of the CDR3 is TGTGCCAGCAGTTACATGACCGGGGAGCTGTTTTTT. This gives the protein CASSYMTGELFF.

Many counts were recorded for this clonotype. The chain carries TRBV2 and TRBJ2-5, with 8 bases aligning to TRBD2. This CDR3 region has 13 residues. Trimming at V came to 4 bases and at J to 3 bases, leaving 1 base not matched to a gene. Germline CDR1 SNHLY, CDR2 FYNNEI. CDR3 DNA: TGTGCCAGCAGTGGACTAGCGAAAGAGACCCAGTACTTC. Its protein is CASSGLAKETQYF.

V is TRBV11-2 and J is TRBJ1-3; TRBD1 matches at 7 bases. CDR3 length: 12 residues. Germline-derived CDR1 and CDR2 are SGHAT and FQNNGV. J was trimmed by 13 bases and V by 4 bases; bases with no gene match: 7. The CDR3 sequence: CASSYSTQGIYF. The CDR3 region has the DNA TGTGCCAGCAGCTATTCAACACAGGGGATATATTTT.

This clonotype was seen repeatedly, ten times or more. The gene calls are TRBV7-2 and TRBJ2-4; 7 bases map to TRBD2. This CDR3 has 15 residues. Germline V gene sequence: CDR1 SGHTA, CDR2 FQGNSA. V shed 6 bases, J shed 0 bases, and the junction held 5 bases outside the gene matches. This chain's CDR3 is CASSLGGSAKNIQYF. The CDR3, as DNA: TGTGCCAGCAGTCTCGGGGGGTCAGCCAAAAACATTCAGTACTTC. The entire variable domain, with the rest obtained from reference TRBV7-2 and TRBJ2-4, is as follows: GAGVSQSPSNKVTEKGKDVELRCDPISGHTALYWYRQSLGQGLEFLIYFQGNSAPDKSGLPSDRFSAERTGGSVSTLTIQRTQQEDSAVYLCASSLGGSAKNIQYFGAGTRLSVL.

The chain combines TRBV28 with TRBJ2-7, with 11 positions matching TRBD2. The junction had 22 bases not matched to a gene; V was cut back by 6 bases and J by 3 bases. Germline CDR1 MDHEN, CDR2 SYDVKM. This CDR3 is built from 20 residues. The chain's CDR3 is CASSPLWGRETSGILYEQYF. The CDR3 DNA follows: TGTGCCAGCAGCCCCCTTTGGGGCAGGGAGACTAGCGGGATTCTCTACGAGCAGTACTTC. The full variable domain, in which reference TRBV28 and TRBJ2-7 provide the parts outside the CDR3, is DVKVTQSSRYLVKRTGEKVFLECVQDMDHENMFWYRQDPGLGLRLIYFSYDVKMKEKGDIPEGYSVSREKKERFSLILESASTNQTSMYLCASSPLWGRETSGILYEQYFGPGTRLTVT.

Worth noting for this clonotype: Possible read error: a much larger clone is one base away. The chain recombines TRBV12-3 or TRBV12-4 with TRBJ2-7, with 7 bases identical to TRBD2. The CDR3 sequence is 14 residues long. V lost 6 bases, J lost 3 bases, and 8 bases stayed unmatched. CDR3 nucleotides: TGTGCCAGCAGATCACTAGCGCAAGTCTACGAGCAGTACTTC. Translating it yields CASRSLAQVYEQYF.

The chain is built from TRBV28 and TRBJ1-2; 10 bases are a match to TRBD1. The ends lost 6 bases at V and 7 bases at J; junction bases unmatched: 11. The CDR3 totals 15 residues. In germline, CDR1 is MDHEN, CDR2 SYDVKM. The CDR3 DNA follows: TGTGCCAGCAGCCGGGCACCGGGACAGGGGTCTGGCTACACCTTC. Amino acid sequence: CASSRAPGQGSGYTF.